This T cell receptor (beta chain) was obtained from a study of blood T cell repertoires in COVID-19 (TCRdb year 2020). For the wider study: The collaborator samples originated in the United States, Italy and Spain and spanned the acute and convalescent phases of COVID-19. The samples were drawn from two sources: the first 160 participants of the ongoing ImmuneRACE study, and 1,000 to 1,500 subjects contributed by 6 global collaborators. Where available, HLA class I and class II types were taken from metadata supplied by the sample provider and were not determined by assay-based typing. The material from the prospective study consisted of cDNA or gDNA derived from T cells, B-cell-depleted T cells, or PBMCs. Deeply sampled blood TCRbeta repertoires from subjects exposed to, actively infected with, or recovered from COVID-19 were included in the dataset. The sample metadata nearly always contained a de-identified subject ID, COVID-19 status, age in years and sex. A freely available public database, intended as a resource for researchers studying the immune response to SARS-CoV-2, is where the repertoires were released.

Sequences MNHEY (CDR1) and SMNVEV (CDR2) are obtained from the germline V gene (reference sequence). Counted from cysteine to phenylalanine, this CDR3 has 13 amino acids. Only CDR3 DNA is held: 39 bases, read in frame from base 1. Trimming at the junction amounts to 5 bases on V and 8 bases on J, and the germline ends lie 10 bases apart. Participants in the prospective study were aged roughly 18 to 100 years, lived in over 20 United States geographic areas, and enrolled through a virtual design. Cohort assignment in the prospective study relied on participant-reported clinical history from a screening survey and a study questionnaire. Recovered participants in ImmuneRACE Cohort 3 were defined by two consecutive negative NP/OP PCR tests, clearance by a healthcare professional, or resolution of symptoms. In the prospective study, mobile phlebotomists collected whole blood, serum and a nasopharyngeal or oropharyngeal swab from each participant. Prospective study participants could optionally give additional blood draws and questionnaires over an approximately two-month period. Before DNA extraction, blood samples from the prospective study were shipped at room temperature or frozen.

TCRbeta CDR3 regions were amplified from genomic DNA using the immunoSEQ Assay, a bias-controlled multiplex PCR. Turning to the authors' computational methods: Nucleated cell counts per sample were estimated from amplification of reference gene primers within the assay. To quantify the absolute abundance of each unique TCRbeta CDR3 rearrangement, sequence reads were collapsed and filtered. Productive Simpson clonality was computed per sample as the square root of Simpson's diversity index over productive rearrangements. This is the immuneACCESS table as TCRdb keeps it, with only in-frame sequences that have V and J called. A part of the clones is gone; compared with another copy, unresolved V genes explain less than half, and the rest is unexplained. V, J and clone size derive from that table, while D and trimming were established from the DNA sequence. Across this sample there are over 250,000 clones, with roughly 86% seen only once. The top ten hold around 9.3% of the sample.

Overall study results and their limits: The amount of clinical and demographic metadata varied by source and participant and was provided uncurated.

As for this clone: It has no known antigen specificity. Qualities for individual bases were not recorded, and no much larger clone is one base off.

Sequenced: PBMCs or T cells enriched from blood (not recorded which). This sequence uses TRBV27 and TRBJ1-6; TRBD1 is perhaps the D gene, given 5 matching bases. This TCR derives from a young woman who had recovered from COVID-19. The CDR3 region has the sequence CASSQRDYSPLHF. The base sequence is TGTGCCAGCAGTCAAAGGGACTATTCACCCCTCCACTTT.